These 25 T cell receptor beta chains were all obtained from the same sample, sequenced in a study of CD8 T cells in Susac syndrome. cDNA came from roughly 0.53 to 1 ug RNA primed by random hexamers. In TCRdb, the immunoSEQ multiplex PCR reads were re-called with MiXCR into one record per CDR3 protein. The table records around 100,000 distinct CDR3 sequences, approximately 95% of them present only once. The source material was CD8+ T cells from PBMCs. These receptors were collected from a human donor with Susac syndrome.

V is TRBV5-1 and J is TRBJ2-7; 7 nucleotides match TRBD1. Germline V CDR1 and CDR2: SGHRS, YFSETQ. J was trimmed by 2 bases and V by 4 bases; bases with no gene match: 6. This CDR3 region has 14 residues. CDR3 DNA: TGCGCCAGCAGCCAGCAGACAGGGACCTACGAGCAGTACTTC. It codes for CASSQQTGTYEQYF.

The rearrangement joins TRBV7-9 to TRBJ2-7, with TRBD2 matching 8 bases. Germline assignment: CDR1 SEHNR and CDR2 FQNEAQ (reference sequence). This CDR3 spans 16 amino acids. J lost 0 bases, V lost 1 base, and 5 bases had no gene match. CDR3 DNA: TGTGCCAGCAGCTTAGTGGCGGGGGGATACTCCTACGAGCAGTACTTC. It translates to CASSLVAGGYSYEQYF.

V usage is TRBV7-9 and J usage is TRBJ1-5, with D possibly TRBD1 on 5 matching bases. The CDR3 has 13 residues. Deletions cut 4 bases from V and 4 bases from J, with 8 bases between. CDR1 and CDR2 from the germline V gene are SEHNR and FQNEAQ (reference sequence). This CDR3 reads CASSWGGNQPQHF. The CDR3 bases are TGTGCCAGCAGCTGGGGGGGGAATCAGCCCCAGCATTTT.

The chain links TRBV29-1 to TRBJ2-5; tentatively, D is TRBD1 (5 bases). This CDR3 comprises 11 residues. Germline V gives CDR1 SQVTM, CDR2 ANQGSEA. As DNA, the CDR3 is TGCTCTAGTGGGGCACAGGAGACCCAGTACTTC. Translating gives CSSGAQETQYF.

DNA of the CDR3: TGTGCCAGCAGCGTAGATGAGGGGGGCTATGGCTACACCTTC. It translates to CASSVDEGGYGYTF. This sequence joins TRBV9 and TRBJ1-2; possible D gene TRBD1, 6 bases. The length of the CDR3 is 14 residues. V lost 0 bases and J 4 bases, leaving 10 bases between the germline ends. The germline CDR1 and CDR2 sequences are SGDLS and YYNGEE.

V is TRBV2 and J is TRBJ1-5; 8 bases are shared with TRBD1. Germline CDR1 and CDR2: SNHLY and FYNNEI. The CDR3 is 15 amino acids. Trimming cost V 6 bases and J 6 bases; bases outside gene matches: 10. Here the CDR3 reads CASRPLDREIQPQHF. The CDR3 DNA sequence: TGTGCCAGCAGACCGCTGGACAGGGAAATTCAGCCCCAGCATTTT.

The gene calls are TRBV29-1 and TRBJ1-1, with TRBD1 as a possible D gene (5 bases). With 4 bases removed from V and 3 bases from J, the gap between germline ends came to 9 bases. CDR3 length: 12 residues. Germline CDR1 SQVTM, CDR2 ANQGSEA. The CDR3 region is CSVAMGDTEAFF. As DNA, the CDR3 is TGCAGCGTTGCGATGGGGGACACTGAAGCTTTCTTT.

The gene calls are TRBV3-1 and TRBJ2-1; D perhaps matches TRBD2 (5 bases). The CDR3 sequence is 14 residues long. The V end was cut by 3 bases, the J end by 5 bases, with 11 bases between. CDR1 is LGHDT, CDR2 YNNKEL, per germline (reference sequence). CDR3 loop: CASSQGLAHNEQFF. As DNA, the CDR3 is TGTGCCAGCAGCCAGGGCCTAGCCCACAATGAGCAGTTCTTC.

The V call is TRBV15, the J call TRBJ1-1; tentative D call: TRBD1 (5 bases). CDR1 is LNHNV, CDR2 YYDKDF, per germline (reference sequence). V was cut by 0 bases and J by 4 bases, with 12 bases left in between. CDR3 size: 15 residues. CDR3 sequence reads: CATSRDRGRITEAFF. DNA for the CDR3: TGTGCCACCAGCAGAGATAGGGGTCGGATCACTGAAGCTTTCTTT.

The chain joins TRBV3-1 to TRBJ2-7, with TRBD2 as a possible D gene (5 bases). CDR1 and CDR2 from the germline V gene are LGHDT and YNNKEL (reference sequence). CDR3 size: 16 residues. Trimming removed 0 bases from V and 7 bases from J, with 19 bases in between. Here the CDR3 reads CASSQDGRVASSEQYF. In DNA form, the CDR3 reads TGTGCCAGCAGCCAAGATGGGCGGGTAGCGTCAAGTGAGCAGTACTTC.

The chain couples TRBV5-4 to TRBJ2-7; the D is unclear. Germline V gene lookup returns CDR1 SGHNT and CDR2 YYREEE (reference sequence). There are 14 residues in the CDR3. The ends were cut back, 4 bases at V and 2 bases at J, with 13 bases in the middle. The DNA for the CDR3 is TGTGCCAGCAGCGATCGGACGGTACCCTACGAGCAGTACTTC. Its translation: CASSDRTVPYEQYF. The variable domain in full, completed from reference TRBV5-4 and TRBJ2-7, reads ETGVTQSPTHLIKTRGQQVTLRCSSQSGHNTVSWYQQALGQGPQFIFQYYREEENGRGNFPPRFSGLQFPNYSSELNVNALELDDSALYLCASSDRTVPYEQYFGPGTRLTVT.

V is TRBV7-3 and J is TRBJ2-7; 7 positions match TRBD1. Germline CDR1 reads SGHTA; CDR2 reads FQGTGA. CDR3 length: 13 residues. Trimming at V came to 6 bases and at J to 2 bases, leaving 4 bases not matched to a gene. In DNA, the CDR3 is TGTGCCAGCAGGTCCGGACAGGCCTACGAGCAGTACTTC. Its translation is CASRSGQAYEQYF.

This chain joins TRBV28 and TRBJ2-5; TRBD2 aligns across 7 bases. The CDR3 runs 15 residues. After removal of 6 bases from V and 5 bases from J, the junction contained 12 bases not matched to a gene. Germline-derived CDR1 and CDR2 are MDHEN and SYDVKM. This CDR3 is CASRDWAGASETQYF. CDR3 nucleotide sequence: TGTGCCAGCAGGGACTGGGCGGGAGCCTCCGAGACCCAGTACTTC.

CDR3 residues: CASSSSEGGQYF. CDR3 nucleotide sequence: TGTGCCAGCAGCTCCTCAGAGGGGGGACAGTACTTC. This chain joins TRBV5-4 and TRBJ2-4, with D perhaps being TRBD1 or TRBD2 (6 bases each). V lost 3 bases to trimming and J lost 13 bases, with 14 bases between them. The CDR3 contains 12 residues. Germline V gene lookup returns CDR1 SGHNT and CDR2 YYREEE (reference sequence).

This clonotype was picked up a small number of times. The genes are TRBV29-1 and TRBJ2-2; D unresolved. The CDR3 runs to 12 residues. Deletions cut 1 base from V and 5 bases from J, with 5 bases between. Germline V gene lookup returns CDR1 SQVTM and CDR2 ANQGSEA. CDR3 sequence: CSVEGSTGELFF. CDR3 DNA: TGCAGCGTTGAAGGTAGTACCGGGGAGCTGTTTTTT.

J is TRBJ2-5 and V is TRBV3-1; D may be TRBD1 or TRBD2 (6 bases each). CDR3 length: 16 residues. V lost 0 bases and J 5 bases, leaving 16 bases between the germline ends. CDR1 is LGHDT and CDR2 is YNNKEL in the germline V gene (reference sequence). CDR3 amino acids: CASSQDPSGAWETQYF. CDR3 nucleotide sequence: TGTGCCAGCAGCCAAGATCCTTCGGGGGCTTGGGAGACCCAGTACTTC.

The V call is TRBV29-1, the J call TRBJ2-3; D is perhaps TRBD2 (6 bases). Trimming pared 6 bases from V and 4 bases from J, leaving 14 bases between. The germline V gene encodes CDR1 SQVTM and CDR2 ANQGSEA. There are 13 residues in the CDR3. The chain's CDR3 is CSVSGVPADTQYF. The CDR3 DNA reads TGCAGCGTCTCGGGGGTCCCGGCAGATACGCAGTATTTT.

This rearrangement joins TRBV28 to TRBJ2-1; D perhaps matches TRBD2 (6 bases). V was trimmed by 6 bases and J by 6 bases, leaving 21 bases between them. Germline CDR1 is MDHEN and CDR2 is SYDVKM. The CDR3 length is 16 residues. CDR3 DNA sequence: TGTGCCAGCAGGCCCTCAATGCGGCGGGGAACCAATGAGCAGTTCTTC. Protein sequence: CASRPSMRRGTNEQFF.

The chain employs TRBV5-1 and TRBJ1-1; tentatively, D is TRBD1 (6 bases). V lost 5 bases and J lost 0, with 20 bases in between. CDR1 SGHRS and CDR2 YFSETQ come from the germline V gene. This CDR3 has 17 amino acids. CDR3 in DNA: TGCGCCAGCAGTTCAGGCCGCAAGACAGGCCTGAACACTGAAGCTTTCTTT. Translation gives CASSSGRKTGLNTEAFF.

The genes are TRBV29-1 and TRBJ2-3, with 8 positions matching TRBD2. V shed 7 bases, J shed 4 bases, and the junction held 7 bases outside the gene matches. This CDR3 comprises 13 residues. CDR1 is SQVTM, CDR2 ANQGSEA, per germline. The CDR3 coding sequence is TGCAGCGCTTCAGCGGGAGCGGCAGATACGCAGTATTTT. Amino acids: CSASAGAADTQYF.

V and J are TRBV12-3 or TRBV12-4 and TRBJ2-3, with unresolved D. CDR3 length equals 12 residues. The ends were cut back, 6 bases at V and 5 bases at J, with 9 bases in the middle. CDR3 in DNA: TGTGCCAGCAGGAGCCCGAGAGATACGCAGTATTTT. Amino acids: CASRSPRDTQYF.

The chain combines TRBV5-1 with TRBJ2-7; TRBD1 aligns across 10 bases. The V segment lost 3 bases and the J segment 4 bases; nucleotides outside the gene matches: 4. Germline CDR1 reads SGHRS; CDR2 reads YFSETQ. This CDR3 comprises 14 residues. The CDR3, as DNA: TGCGCCAGCAGCTGGACAGGGGGGGGTTACGAGCAGTACTTC. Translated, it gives CASSWTGGGYEQYF.

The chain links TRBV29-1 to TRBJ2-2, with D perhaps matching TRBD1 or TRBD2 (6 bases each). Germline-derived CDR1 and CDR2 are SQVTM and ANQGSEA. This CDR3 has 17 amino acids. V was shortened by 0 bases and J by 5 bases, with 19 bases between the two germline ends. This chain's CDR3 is CSVEDWGAAGRTGELFF. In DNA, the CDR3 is TGCAGCGTTGAAGATTGGGGGGCGGCAGGGAGAACCGGGGAGCTGTTTTTT.

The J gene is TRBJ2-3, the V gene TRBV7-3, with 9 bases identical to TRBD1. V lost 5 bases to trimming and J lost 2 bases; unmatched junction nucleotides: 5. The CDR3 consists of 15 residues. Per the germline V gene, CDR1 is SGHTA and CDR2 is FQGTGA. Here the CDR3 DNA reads TGTGCCAGCAGCAGACAGGGGGGCCTCACAGATACGCAGTATTTT. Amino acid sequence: CASSRQGGLTDTQYF.

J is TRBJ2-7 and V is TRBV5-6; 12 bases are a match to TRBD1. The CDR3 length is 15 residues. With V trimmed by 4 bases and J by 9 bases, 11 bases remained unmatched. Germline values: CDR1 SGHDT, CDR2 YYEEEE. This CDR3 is CASSEAGTGGAGQYF. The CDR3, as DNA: TGTGCCAGCAGCGAAGCCGGGACAGGGGGCGCAGGGCAGTACTTC.